This is a list of T cell receptor beta chains from one sample in a study of blood T cell repertoires in COVID-19. Generated by immunoSEQ multiplex PCR, the TCRdb table keeps only in-frame clones and is missing some. The data show 140,000 or so clones, under 85% seen once. Material: peripheral blood. Receptors originate from a middle-aged man with active or convalescent COVID-19. CDR3s include the opening cysteine and the closing phenylalanine or tryptophan. The D gene is left open where the match is weak. Size tells how often a clone was seen (once, few, many) or the class of an expanded clone, and some rows leave it out.

v_gene	abundance	d_gene	j_gene	CDR3aa
TRBV7-7	NA	NA	TRBJ2-7	CASSEGLGEAYEQYF
TRBV11-2	once	TRBD2	TRBJ2-7	CASSSWTSEVRYEQYF
TRBV6-6	NA	TRBD2	TRBJ2-2	CAAAGTSGFTGELFF
TRBV19	NA	TRBD2	TRBJ2-3	CASSPRGDLAGKGNTQYF
TRBV9	NA	NA	TRBJ2-7	CASSVAPTYEQYF
TRBV9	NA	NA	TRBJ2-7	CASSYGQGRTYEQYF
TRBV3-1/TRBV3-2	NA	TRBD2	TRBJ2-1	CASSQAPRLAGDEQFF
TRBV9	NA	TRBD1	TRBJ2-2	CASSLPGQVEELFF
TRBV27	NA	NA	TRBJ1-2	CASSYRDNYGYTF
TRBV5-1	NA	NA	TRBJ1-2	CASSLTSYGYTF
TRBV9	NA	TRBD1	TRBJ1-2	CASSRQGSLGYTF
TRBV5-1	NA	NA	TRBJ2-6	CASSEGVTGANVLTF
TRBV18	few	NA	TRBJ1-5	CASGTGTPEPQHF
TRBV3-1/TRBV3-2	NA	NA	TRBJ2-7	CASSPHPRGISSYEQYF
TRBV15	NA	TRBD2	TRBJ2-2	CATSREGSGNGGELFF
TRBV3-1/TRBV3-2	NA	NA	TRBJ1-2	CASTQDAGRGSGYTF
TRBV5-1	NA	TRBD2	TRBJ2-1	CASSSGGVFPNEQFF
TRBV3-1/TRBV3-2	NA	TRBD2	TRBJ2-5	CASSNTSGRRYQETQYF
TRBV2	once	TRBD1	TRBJ2-7	CASSEPRTGGEQYF
TRBV7-2	NA	TRBD1	TRBJ1-4	CASSGDSFNEKLFF
TRBV19	NA	NA	TRBJ1-1	CASSIGPGNTEAFF
TRBV19	once	TRBD2	TRBJ2-3	CASSRGLARDTDTQYF
TRBV29-1	NA	TRBD1	TRBJ2-2	CSVDRADTGELFF
TRBV19	NA	TRBD2	TRBJ2-7	CASSILKAGAEQYF
TRBV29-1	NA	NA	TRBJ2-1	CSVERGTVSNEQFF
TRBV7-9	few	NA	TRBJ1-4	CASSLSGQREKLFF
TRBV9	once	NA	TRBJ1-1	CASSVDMNTEAFF
TRBV11-3	once	NA	TRBJ2-3	CASSLRTGGRDTQYF
TRBV27	NA	TRBD2	TRBJ2-7	CASSLRSRGTSGSYEQYF
TRBV5-1	NA	NA	TRBJ2-5	CASSLGWTETAQYF
TRBV30	few	TRBD2	TRBJ2-7	CAWSVIAGFSYEQYF
TRBV5-1	NA	TRBD2	TRBJ2-3	CASSLESSGTNTQYF
TRBV5-1	NA	TRBD2	TRBJ2-1	CASSFASGRAGAEQFF
TRBV5-1	NA	NA	TRBJ1-2	CASSLAQPTTGYTF
TRBV7-8	NA	TRBD2	TRBJ2-2	CASRGTSGNTGELFF
TRBV15	NA	TRBD2	TRBJ2-7	CATSRTLAGGYEQYF
TRBV9	once	TRBD2	NA	CASSVEGTSVNEQYF
TRBV5-1	NA	NA	TRBJ1-3	CASSLEALGLSGNTIYF
TRBV6-5	NA	TRBD2	TRBJ2-7	CASSFSSGGSYEQYF
TRBV10-3	NA	TRBD1	TRBJ1-5	CAISESTGVGRPQHF
TRBV7-2	NA	NA	TRBJ2-3	CASSLEGTGGWATQYF
TRBV7-2	NA	NA	TRBJ2-3	CASSLEGKRTDTQYF
TRBV2	NA	TRBD2	TRBJ2-7	CASSEASRAGPDEQYF
TRBV7-3	NA	NA	TRBJ2-7	CASSAQGGEQYF
TRBV9	NA	NA	TRBJ2-1	CASSAHSYLASEQFF
TRBV7-8	NA	TRBD2	TRBJ2-2	CASSLGLAGDTGELFF
TRBV24-1	NA	TRBD1	TRBJ2-1	CATSDLSGGVNNEQFF
TRBV28	NA	NA	TRBJ2-1	CAGRGTNHANEQFF
TRBV9	NA	TRBD2	TRBJ2-7	CASSVGLAGPYEQYF
TRBV27	NA	NA	TRBJ1-4	CASRLGGEKLFF
TRBV27	NA	TRBD2	TRBJ2-5	CASSLYGTSYEGGTQYF
TRBV28	NA	TRBD1	TRBJ2-1	CASSPPLHDRVGNEQFF
TRBV11-2	once	NA	TRBJ1-2	CASSLARGEGYTF
TRBV11-2	NA	NA	TRBJ2-7	CASSPPWPLEQYF